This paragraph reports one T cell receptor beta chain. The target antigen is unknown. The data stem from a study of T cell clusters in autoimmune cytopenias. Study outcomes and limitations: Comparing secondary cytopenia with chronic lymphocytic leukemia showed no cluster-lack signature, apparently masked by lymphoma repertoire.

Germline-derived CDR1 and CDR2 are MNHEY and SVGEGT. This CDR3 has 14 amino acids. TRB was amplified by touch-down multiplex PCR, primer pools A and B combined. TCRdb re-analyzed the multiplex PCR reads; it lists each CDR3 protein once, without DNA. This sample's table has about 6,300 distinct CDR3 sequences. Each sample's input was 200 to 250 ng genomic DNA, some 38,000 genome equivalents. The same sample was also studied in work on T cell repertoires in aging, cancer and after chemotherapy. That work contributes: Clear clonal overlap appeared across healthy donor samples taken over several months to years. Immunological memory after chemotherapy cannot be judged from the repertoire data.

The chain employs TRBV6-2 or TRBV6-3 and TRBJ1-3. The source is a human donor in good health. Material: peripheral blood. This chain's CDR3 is CACSDKASGNTIYF.